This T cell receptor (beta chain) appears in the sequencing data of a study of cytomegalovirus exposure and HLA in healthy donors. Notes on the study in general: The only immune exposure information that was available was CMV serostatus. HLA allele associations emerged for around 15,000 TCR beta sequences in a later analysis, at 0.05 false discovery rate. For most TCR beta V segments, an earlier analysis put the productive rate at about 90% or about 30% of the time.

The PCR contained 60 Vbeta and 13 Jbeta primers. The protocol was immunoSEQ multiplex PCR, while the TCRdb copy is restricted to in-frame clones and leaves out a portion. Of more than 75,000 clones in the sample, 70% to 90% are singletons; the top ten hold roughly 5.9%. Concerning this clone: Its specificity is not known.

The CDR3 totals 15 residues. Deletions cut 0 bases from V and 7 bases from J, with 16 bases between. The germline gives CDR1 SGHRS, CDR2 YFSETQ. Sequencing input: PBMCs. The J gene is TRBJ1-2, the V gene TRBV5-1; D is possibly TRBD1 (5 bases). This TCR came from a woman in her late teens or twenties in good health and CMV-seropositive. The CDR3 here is CASSLDFSGRGGYTF. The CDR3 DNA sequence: TGCGCCAGCAGCTTGGATTTTTCGGGGAGGGGTGGCTACACCTTC.